This TCR beta chain was documented in a study of OX40 agonist ivuxolimab in advanced cancers. The repertoire was sequenced with immunoSEQ multiplex PCR; TCRdb's copy has only in-frame clones and lacks some. This table has roughly 100,000 clones, just under 90% appearing once. Comment on this clone: What it recognizes is unknown.

Germline CDR1 is SGHTS and CDR2 is YDEGEE. The CDR3 length is 16 residues. V lost 2 bases to trimming and J lost 6 bases; unmatched junction nucleotides: 13. Notes on the study in general: Among the least clonally expanded were partial responders at 0.1-3.0 mg/kg.

The chain has TRBV5-8 and TRBJ2-7, with 8 bases lining up with TRBD2. The sample was CD4+ or CD8+ T cells sorted from blood, taken in a trial of the OX40 agonist ivuxolimab. This TCR derives from an adult with an advanced solid tumor such as melanoma, head and neck, liver or kidney cancer. CDR3 region: CASSFDPGTRGFEQYF. The CDR3 DNA reads TGTGCCAGCAGCTTTGATCCCGGGACTAGGGGGTTCGAGCAGTACTTC. Drawing the rest from reference TRBV5-8 and TRBJ2-7, the complete variable domain is EAGVTQSPTHLIKTRGQQATLRCSPISGHTSVYWYQQALGLGLQFLLWYDEGEERNRGNFPPRFSGRQFPNYSSELNVNALELEDSALYLCASSFDPGTRGFEQYFGPGTRLTVT.